This is a list of T cell receptor beta chains from one sample in a study of OX40 agonist ivuxolimab in advanced cancers. Method: immunoSEQ multiplex PCR; TCRdb's copy keeps in-frame clones and lacks some. The sample records some 110,000 clones, around 93% being singletons. Specimen: CD4+ or CD8+ T cells sorted from blood, collected in a trial of the OX40 agonist ivuxolimab. The receptor set was obtained from an adult with an advanced solid tumor such as melanoma, head and neck, liver or kidney cancer. The CDR3 runs from the conserved cysteine through the conserved F or W. The order of the fields is V gene, J gene, CDR3 length, D gene, clone size, CDR3 DNA, CDR3 protein. D genes are given only for firm matches. Only some rows state a clone size, as once, few, many or a class for expanded clones.

>TRBV6-1|TRBJ2-3|16|TRBD2|once
TGTGCCAGCAGTGAAAGTAGCGGGAGGTTTACAGATACGCAGTATTTT
CASSESSGRFTDTQYF
>TRBV18|TRBJ2-7|15|NA|NA
TGTGCCAGCTCACCACCGAGCGTATCAGACTACGAGCAGTACTTC
CASSPPSVSDYEQYF
>TRBV30|TRBJ1-1|14|TRBD1|once
TGTGCCTGGAGTGTACTCCAGGGGGCGGGAGTAGCTTTCTTT
CAWSVLQGAGVAFF
>TRBV19|TRBJ1-5|17|NA|NA
TGTGCCAGTAGACTAGTCTTGACAGACTATAGCAATCAGCCCCAGCATTTT
CASRLVLTDYSNQPQHF
>TRBV2|TRBJ1-2|13|NA|NA
TGTGCCAGCAGGGTCTTCCCGGGATGGGGCTACACCTTC
CASRVFPGWGYTF
>TRBV19|TRBJ1-2|12|NA|few
TGTGCCAGTAGTATATGGGGCTATGGCTACACCTTC
CASSIWGYGYTF
>TRBV28|TRBJ2-5|13|NA|once
TGTGCCAGCAGTTTACTGGGGGGAGAGACCCAGTACTTC
CASSLLGGETQYF
>TRBV7-3|TRBJ2-3|14|TRBD1|NA
TGTGCCAGCAGCTTCCAGGGGGCTACAGATACGCAGTATTTT
CASSFQGATDTQYF
>TRBV29-1|TRBJ1-1|11|NA|NA
TGCAGCGTTTCCCCTTCAGTTGAAGCTTTCTTT
CSVSPSVEAFF
>TRBV18|TRBJ2-3|15|NA|NA
TGTGCCAGCTCACCACCTAACAGGGAGCAAGATACGCAGTATTTT
CASSPPNREQDTQYF
>TRBV10-2|TRBJ2-7|14|TRBD2|NA
TGCGCCAGCAGGAAGCGGGGGGAATGGTTCGAGCAGTACTTC
CASRKRGEWFEQYF
>TRBV29-1|TRBJ1-3|14|NA|NA
TGCAGCGTTGTGGTCAGCCGCTCTGGAAACACCATATATTTT
CSVVVSRSGNTIYF
>TRBV28|TRBJ1-4|16|TRBD1|NA
TGTGCCAGCAGACGGACAGGGAGCTCAACTAATGAAAAACTGTTTTTT
CASRRTGSSTNEKLFF
>TRBV20-1|TRBJ1-2|11|NA|NA
TGCAGTGCTAGAGGGGTTGGAGGCTACACCTTC
CSARGVGGYTF
>TRBV6-5|TRBJ1-5|15|NA|NA
TGTGCCAGCAGCCCGGGCAGTAATAGCAATCAGCCCCAGCATTTT
CASSPGSNSNQPQHF
>TRBV5-1|TRBJ2-1|15|TRBD2|NA
TGCGCCAGCAGCTTCAGGACTAGCGGGGGCAATGAGCAGTTCTTC
CASSFRTSGGNEQFF
>TRBV30|TRBJ1-1|15|NA|NA
TGTGCCTGGAATGTGGGGACGCCGAAGGGGACTGAAGCTTTCTTT
CAWNVGTPKGTEAFF
>TRBV11-2|TRBJ2-1|15|TRBD2|NA
TGTGCCAGCAGCTTAGGAGGACTAGGGGACAATGAGCAGTTCTTC
CASSLGGLGDNEQFF
>TRBV28|TRBJ2-5|16|NA|once
TGTGCCAGCAGTTTCGCTAGCGCCGGGGACCAAGAGACCCAGTACTTC
CASSFASAGDQETQYF
>TRBV5-5|TRBJ1-2|13|NA|NA
TGTGCCAGCAGATTCGACGGAGACTATGGCTACACCTTC
CASRFDGDYGYTF